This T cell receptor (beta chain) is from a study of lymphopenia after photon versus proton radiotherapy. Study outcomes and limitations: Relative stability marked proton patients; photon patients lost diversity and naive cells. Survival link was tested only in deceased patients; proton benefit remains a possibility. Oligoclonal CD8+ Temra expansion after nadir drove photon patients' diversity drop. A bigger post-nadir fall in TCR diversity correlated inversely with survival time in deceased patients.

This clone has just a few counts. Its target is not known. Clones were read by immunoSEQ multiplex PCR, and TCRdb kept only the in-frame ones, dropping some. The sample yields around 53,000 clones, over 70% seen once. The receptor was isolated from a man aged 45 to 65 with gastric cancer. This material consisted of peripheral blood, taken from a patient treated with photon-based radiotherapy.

The CDR3 is CASSFGFGLAGMNTGELFF. DNA of the CDR3: TGTGCCAGCAGTTTCGGCTTTGGACTAGCGGGAATGAACACCGGGGAGCTGTTTTTT. The chain has TRBV28 and TRBJ2-2; TRBD2 aligns across 12 bases. Germline assignment: CDR1 MDHEN and CDR2 SYDVKM. The CDR3 has 19 residues. The V segment lost 3 bases and the J segment 1 base; nucleotides outside the gene matches: 9.